This T cell receptor beta chain was captured by sequencing in a study of CD8+CD57+ T cells in acquired aplastic anemia. Study results and caveats: Patients and controls shared just under 30 CD8+ CDR3 sequences.

Selection for sequencing was limited to patients who had shown CD8+CD57+ cell expansion by flow cytometry. Germline trimming cut 4 bases from V and 11 bases from J; bases unmatched to any gene: 4. The CDR3 is 12 amino acids. Germline V gene sequence: CDR1 SGDLS, CDR2 YYNGEE. Genomic DNA, the template, was used for profiling of the TCR beta VDJ and CDR3. TCRdb called the reads again in MiXCR, with one record for every CDR3 protein. The sample has 200,000 to 300,000 distinct CDR3 sequences, approximately 50% seen once. With respect to this clonotype: Its antigen is unknown.

Sequenced input: sorted CD4+, CD8+, or CD8+CD57+ T cells (not recorded which) from PBMCs. This TCR was recovered from a human donor with aplastic anemia. The V gene is TRBV9, the J gene TRBJ2-3, with 10 bases matching TRBD2. This CDR3 is CASSSSGGVQYF. The DNA of the CDR3 is TGTGCCAGCAGCTCGAGCGGGGGGGTGCAGTATTTT.